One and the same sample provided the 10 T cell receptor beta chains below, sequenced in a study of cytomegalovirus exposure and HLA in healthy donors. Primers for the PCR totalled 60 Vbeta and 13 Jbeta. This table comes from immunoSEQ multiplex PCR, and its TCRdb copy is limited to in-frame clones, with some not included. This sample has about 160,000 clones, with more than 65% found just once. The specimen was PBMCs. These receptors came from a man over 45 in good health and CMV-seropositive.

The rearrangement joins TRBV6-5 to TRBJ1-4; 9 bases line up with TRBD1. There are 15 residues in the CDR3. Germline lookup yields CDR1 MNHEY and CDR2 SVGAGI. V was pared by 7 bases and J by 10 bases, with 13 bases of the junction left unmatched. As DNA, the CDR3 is TGTGCCAGCACTCAGAAGGGACAGGGTTGGGGAAAACTGTTTTTT. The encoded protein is CASTQKGQGWGKLFF.

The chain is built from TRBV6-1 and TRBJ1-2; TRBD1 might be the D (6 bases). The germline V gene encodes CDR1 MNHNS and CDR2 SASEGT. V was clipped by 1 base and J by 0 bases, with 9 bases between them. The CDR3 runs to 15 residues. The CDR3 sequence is CASSEEWTANYGYTF. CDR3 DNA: TGTGCCAGCAGTGAAGAATGGACAGCTAACTATGGCTACACCTTC.

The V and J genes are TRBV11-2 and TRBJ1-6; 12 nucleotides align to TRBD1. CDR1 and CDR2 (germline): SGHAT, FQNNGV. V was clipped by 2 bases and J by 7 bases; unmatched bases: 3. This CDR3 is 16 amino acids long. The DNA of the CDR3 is TGTGCCAGCAGCTTACGGGACAGGGGGCCAAATTCACCCCTCCACTTT. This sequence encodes CASSLRDRGPNSPLHF.

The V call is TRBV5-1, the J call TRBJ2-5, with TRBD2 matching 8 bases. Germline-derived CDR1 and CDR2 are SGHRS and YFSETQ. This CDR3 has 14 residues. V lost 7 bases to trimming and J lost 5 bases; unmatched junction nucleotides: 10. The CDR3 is CASWGLAGRETQYF. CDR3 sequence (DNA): TGCGCCAGCTGGGGGCTAGCGGGCCGGGAGACCCAGTACTTC.

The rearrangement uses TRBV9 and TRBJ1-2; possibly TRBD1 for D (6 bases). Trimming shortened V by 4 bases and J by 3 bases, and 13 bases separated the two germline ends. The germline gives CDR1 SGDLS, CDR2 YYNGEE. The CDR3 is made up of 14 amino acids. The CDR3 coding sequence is TGTGCCAGCAGCAATCGGGGGGCCTACTATGGCTACACCTTC. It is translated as CASSNRGAYYGYTF.

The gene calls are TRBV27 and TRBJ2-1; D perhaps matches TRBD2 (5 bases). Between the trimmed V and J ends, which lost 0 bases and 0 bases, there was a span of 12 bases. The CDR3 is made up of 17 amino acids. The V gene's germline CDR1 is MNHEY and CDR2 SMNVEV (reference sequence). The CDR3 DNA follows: TGTGCCAGCAGTTTATCGACGGGGTTAAGCTCCTACAATGAGCAGTTCTTC. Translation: CASSLSTGLSSYNEQFF.

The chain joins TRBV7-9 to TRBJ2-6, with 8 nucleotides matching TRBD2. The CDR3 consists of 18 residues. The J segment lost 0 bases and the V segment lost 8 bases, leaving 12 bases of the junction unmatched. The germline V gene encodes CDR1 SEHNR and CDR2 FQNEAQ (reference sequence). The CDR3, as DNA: TGTGCCAGCTATCGCCTGGCGGGAGGTAGCTCTGGGGCCAACGTCCTGACTTTC. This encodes CASYRLAGGSSGANVLTF.

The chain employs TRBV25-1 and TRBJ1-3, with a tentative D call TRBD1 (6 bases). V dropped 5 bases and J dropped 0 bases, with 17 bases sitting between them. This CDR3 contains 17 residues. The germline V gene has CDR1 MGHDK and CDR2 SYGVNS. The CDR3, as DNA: TGTGCCAGCAGTTCTCGGGCCGGGGGGCTCTCTGGAAACACCATATATTTT. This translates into CASSSRAGGLSGNTIYF.

CDR3 region: CASSPYTGNYGYTF. CDR3 sequence (DNA): TGTGCCAGCAGTCCCTATACAGGGAATTATGGCTACACCTTC. The chain recombines TRBV27 with TRBJ1-2; D might be TRBD1 (6 bases). Germline loops: CDR1 MNHEY, CDR2 SMNVEV (reference sequence). V lost 5 bases, J lost 5 bases, and 15 bases lay in between. This CDR3 comprises 14 residues.

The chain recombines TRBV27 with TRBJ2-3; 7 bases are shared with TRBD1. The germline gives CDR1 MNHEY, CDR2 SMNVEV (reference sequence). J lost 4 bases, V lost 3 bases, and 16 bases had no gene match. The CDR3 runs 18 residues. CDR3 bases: TGTGCCAGCAGTTTTTCAGGGGGTCCGGGACAGTCTCCAGATACGCAGTATTTT. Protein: CASSFSGGPGQSPDTQYF.